This T cell receptor beta chain was captured in a study of control samples from healthy donors and cancer patients. From germline, CDR1 is LGHNA and CDR2 YSLEER. Trimming removed 4 bases from V and 4 bases from J; junction bases left unmatched: 6. This CDR3 is built from 14 residues. The repertoire was sequenced with immunoSEQ multiplex PCR; TCRdb's copy has only in-frame clones and lacks some. Of 150,000 to 200,000 clones listed, 90% were seen once; the top ten hold about 1.4%. The V gene is TRBV4-3, the J gene TRBJ1-1; TRBD1 aligns across 7 bases. The receptor comes from a woman aged 45 to 65 in good health. Sequencing was performed on blood. The CDR3 is CASSPAGGSTEAFF. The CDR3 DNA reads TGCGCCAGCAGCCCAGCAGGGGGGTCCACTGAAGCTTTCTTT.